Here is one T cell receptor (beta chain) with its context. The target antigen is unknown. The data originate from a study of vaccination and CD4 T cells after COVID-19. Study outcomes and limitations: In convalescent patients, a median about 87% of reactive clones appeared only post-vaccination.

Regarding treatment: roughly ten-day PBMC culture with coronavirus spike peptide pools or control peptides (ViraFEST assay). T cells were expanded with peptide pools, and expanded clonotypes were identified by TCR sequencing. With about 10 ug/ml peptide pools and around 9 IU/ml IL-2, PBMCs were cultured at approximately 2 million per well. Sequence data for DNA of cultured CD4+ T cells were generated by the Oncomine TCR Beta short-read assay. From CD4+ T cells that had been cultured, genomic DNA was extracted. Via MiXCR, TCRdb re-called the PCR reads, giving one row per CDR3 protein. Of 25,000 to 30,000 distinct CDR3 sequences listed, around 50% are singletons. The source material was CD4+ T cells from blood, cultured in vitro, sampled before SARS-CoV-2 vaccination. The clonotype comes from a human donor who received a COVID-19 vaccine.

The CDR3 nucleotides read TGTGCCATCTCGGCACGGGGAGACGAGCAGTACTTC. Protein sequence: CAISARGDEQYF. The V and J genes are TRBV10-3 and TRBJ2-7; TRBD2 is a possible D gene (5 bases). The V and J ends lost 8 bases and 5 bases respectively, with 13 bases between them. The CDR3 extends over 12 amino acids. Germline CDR1 is ENHRY and CDR2 is SYGVKD.